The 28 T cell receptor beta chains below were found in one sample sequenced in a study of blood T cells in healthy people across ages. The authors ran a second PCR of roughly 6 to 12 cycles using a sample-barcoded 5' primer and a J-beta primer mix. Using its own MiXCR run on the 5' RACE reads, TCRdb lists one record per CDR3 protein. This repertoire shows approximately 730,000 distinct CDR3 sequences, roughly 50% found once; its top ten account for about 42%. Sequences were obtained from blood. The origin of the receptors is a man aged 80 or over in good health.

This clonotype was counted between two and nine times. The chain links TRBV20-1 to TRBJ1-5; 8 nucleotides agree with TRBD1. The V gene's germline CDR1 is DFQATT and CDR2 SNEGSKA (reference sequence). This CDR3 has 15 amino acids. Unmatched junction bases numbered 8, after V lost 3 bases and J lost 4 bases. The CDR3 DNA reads TGCAGTGCTAGGGATGACAGGGGTTCGAATCAGCCCCAGCATTTT. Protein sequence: CSARDDRGSNQPQHF.

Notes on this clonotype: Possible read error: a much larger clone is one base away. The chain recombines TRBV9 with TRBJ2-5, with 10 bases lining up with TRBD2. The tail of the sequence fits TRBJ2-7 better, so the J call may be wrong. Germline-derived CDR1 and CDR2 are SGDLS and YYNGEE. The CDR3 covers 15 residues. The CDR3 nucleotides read TGTGCCAGCAGCGTAGGGCTAGCGGGAGACTACGAGCAGTACTTC. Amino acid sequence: CASSVGLAGDYEQYF.

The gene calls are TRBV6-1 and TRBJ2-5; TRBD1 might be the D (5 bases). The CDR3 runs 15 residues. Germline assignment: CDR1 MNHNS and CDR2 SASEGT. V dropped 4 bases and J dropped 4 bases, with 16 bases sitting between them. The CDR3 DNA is TGTGCCAGCAGTGGGCGAGCAGGGAAAGGAGAGACCCAGTACTTC. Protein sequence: CASSGRAGKGETQYF.

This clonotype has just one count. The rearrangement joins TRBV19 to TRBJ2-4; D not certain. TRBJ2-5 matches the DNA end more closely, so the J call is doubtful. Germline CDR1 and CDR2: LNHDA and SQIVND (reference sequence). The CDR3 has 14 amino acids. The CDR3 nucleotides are TGTGCCAGTAGTAACAGTGGCTATCAAGAGACCCAGTACTTC. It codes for CASSNSGYQETQYF.

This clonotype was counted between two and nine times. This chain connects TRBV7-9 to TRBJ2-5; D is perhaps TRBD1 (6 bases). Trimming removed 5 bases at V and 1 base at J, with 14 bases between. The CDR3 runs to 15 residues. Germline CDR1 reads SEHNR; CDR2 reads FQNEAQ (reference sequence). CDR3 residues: CASSRGQTGQETQYF. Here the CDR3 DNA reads TGTGCCAGCAGCCGAGGCCAGACAGGCCAAGAGACCCAGTACTTC.

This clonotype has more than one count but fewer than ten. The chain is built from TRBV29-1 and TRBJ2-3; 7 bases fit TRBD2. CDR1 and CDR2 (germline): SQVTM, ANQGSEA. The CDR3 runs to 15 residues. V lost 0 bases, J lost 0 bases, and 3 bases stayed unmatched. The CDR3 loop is CSVEDSGLSTDTQYF. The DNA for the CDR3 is TGCAGCGTTGAAGATAGCGGGTTAAGCACAGATACGCAGTATTTT.

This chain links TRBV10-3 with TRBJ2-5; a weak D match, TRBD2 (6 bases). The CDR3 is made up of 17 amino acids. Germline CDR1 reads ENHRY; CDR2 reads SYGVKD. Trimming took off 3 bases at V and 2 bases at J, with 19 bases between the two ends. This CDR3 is CAISEKARGREQETQYF. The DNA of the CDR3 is TGTGCCATCAGTGAAAAGGCCAGAGGGCGGGAACAAGAGACCCAGTACTTC.

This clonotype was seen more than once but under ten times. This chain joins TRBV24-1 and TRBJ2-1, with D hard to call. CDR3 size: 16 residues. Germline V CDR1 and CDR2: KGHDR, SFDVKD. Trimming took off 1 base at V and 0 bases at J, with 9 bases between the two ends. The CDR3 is CATSDFQVSSYNEQFF. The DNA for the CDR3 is TGTGCCACCAGTGATTTCCAGGTTAGCTCCTACAATGAGCAGTTCTTC.

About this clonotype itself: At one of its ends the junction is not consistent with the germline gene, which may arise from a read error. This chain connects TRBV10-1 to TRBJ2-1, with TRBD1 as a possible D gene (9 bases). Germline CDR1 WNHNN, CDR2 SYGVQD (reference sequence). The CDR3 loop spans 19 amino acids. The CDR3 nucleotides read TGCGCCAGCAGTGACGGGAGGGGCACAGGGGGCGAATCCTACAACGAGCAGTTCTTC. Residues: CASSDGRGTGGESYNEQFF.

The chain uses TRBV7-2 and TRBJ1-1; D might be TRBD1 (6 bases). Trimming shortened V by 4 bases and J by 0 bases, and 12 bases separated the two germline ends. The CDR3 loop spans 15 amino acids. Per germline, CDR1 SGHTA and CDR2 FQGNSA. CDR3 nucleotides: TGTGCCAGCAGCTCCTACGGGGGCTTGAACACTGAAGCTTTCTTT. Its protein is CASSSYGGLNTEAFF.

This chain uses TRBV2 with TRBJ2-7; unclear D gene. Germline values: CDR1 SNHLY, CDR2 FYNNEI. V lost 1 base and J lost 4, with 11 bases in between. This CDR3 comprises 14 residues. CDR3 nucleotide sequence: TGTGCCAGCAGTGAAGAGGTCACAAATTACGAGCAGTACTTC. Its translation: CASSEEVTNYEQYF.

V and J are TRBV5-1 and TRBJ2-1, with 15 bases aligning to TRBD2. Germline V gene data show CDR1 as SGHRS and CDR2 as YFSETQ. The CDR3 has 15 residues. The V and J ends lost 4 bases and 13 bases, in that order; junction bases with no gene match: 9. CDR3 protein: CASSADGTSGRIQFF. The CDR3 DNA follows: TGCGCCAGCAGCGCCGATGGGACTAGCGGGAGGATACAGTTCTTC.

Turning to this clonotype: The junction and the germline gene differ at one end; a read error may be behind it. Here the CDR3 reads CASTIRAGLAGGPRQETQYF. The CDR3 coding sequence is TGCGCCAGCACCATAAGGGCTGGGCTAGCGGGAGGGCCGCGACAAGAGACCCAGTACTTC. The chain links TRBV12-3 or TRBV12-4 to TRBJ2-4; 12 positions agree with TRBD2. TRBJ2-5 explains the end of the DNA better; the J call may be wrong. CDR3 size: 20 residues.

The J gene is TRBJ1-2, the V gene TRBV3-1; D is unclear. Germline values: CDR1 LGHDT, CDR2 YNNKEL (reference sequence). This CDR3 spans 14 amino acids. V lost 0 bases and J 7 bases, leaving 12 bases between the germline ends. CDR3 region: CASSQEANRGGYTF. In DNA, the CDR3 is TGTGCCAGCAGCCAAGAAGCGAACCGGGGTGGCTACACCTTC. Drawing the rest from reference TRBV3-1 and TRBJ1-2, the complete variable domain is DTAVSQTPKYLVTQMGNDKSIKCEQNLGHDTMYWYKQDSKKFLKIMFSYNNKELIINETVPNRFSPKSPDKAHLNLHINSLELGDSAVYFCASSQEANRGGYTFGSGTRLTVV.

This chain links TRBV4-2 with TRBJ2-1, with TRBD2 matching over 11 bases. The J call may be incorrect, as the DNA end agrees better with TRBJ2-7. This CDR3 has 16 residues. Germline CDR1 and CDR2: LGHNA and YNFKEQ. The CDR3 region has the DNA TGTGCCAGCAGCCAGGCCGGGACTAGCGGATACAATGAGCAGTACTTC. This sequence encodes CASSQAGTSGYNEQYF.

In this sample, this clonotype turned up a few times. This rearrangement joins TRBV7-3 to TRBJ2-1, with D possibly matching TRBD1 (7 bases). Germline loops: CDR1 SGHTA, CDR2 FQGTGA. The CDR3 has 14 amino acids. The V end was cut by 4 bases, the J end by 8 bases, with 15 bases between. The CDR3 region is CASSSAGGRDEQFF. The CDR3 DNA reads TGTGCCAGCAGCTCGGCAGGGGGGCGCGATGAGCAGTTCTTC.

The CDR3 spells CASSLQVAPSYEQYF. The CDR3 DNA sequence: TGTGCCAGCAGCTTACAGGTAGCGCCTTCCTACGAGCAGTACTTC. V usage is TRBV7-2 and J usage is TRBJ2-7; a weak D match, TRBD2 (5 bases). Germline V gene sequence: CDR1 SGHTA, CDR2 FQGNSA. With 2 bases removed from V and 1 base from J, the gap between germline ends came to 12 bases. The CDR3 has 15 amino acids.

The CDR3 coding sequence is TGTGCCAGCCGGACAGGTCTGATAGCTTTCTTT. Translated: CASRTGLIAFF. The chain has TRBV2 and TRBJ1-1; 7 bases map to TRBD1. Germline CDR1 SNHLY, CDR2 FYNNEI. The CDR3 loop spans 11 amino acids. V lost 8 bases to trimming and J lost 10 bases; unmatched junction nucleotides: 7.

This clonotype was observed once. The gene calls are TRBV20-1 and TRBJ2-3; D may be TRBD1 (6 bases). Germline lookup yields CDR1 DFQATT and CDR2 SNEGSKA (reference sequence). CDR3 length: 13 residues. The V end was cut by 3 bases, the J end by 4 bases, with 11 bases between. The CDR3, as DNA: TGCAGTGCTAGCCCAGGGGTGCCAGATACGCAGTATTTT. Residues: CSASPGVPDTQYF.

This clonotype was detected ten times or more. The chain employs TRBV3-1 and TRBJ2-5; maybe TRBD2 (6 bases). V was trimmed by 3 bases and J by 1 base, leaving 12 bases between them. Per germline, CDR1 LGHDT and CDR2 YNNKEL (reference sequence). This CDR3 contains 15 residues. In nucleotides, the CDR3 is TGTGCCAGCAGCCAGCAACTAGCTGGCCAAGAGACCCAGTACTTC. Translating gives CASSQQLAGQETQYF.

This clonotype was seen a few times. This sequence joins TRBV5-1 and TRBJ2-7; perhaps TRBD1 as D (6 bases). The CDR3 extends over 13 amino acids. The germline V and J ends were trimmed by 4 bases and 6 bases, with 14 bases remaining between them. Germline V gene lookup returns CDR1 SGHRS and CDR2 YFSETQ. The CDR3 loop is CASSQHSGAEQYF. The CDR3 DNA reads TGCGCCAGCAGCCAACACTCAGGGGCCGAGCAGTACTTC.

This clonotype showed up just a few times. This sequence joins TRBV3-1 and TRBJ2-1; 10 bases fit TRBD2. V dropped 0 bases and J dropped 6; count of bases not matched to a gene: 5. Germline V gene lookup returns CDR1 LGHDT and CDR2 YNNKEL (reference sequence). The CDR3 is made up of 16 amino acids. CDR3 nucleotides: TGTGCCAGCAGCCAAGAAGGCCTAGCGGGGGCCAATGAGCAGTTCTTC. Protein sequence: CASSQEGLAGANEQFF.

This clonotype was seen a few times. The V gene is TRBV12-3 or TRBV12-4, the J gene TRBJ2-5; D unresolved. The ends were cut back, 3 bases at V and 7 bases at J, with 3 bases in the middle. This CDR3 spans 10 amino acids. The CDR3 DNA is TGTGCCAGCAGTTTGGTGACCCAGTACTTC. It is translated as CASSLVTQYF.

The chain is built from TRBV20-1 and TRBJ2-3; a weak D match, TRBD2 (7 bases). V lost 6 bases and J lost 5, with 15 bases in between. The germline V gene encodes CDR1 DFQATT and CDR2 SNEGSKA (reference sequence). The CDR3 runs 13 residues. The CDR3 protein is CSARAGAKDTQYF. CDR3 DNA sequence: TGCAGTGCCCGGGCGGGGGCAAAAGATACGCAGTATTTT.

DNA of the CDR3: TGTGCCAGCACCGTCACGCAATCAGGGGCCAACGTCCTGACTTTC. Translating gives CASTVTQSGANVLTF. V is TRBV2 and J is TRBJ2-6; the D is unclear. CDR3 length: 15 residues. Trimming removed 7 bases from V and 4 bases from J, with 14 bases in between. Germline lookup yields CDR1 SNHLY and CDR2 FYNNEI.

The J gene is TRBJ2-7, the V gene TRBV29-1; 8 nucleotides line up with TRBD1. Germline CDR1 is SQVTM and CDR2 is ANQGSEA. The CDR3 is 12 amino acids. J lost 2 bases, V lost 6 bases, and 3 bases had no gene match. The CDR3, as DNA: TGCAGCGTAACAGGGGGTCCCTACGAGCAGTACTTC. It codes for CSVTGGPYEQYF.

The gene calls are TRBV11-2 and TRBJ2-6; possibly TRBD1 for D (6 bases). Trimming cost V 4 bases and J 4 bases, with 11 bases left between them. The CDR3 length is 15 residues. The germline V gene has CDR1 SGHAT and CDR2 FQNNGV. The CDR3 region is CASSSRTVGANVLTF. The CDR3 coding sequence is TGTGCCAGCAGCTCCCGGACAGTAGGGGCCAACGTCCTGACTTTC.

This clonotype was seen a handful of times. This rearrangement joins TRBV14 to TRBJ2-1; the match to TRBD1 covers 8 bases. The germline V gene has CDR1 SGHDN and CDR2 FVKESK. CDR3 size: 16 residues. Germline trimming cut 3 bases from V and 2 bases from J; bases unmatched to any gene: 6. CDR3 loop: CASSHLTGGPYNEQFF. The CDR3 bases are TGTGCCAGCAGCCATCTAACAGGGGGGCCCTACAATGAGCAGTTCTTC.